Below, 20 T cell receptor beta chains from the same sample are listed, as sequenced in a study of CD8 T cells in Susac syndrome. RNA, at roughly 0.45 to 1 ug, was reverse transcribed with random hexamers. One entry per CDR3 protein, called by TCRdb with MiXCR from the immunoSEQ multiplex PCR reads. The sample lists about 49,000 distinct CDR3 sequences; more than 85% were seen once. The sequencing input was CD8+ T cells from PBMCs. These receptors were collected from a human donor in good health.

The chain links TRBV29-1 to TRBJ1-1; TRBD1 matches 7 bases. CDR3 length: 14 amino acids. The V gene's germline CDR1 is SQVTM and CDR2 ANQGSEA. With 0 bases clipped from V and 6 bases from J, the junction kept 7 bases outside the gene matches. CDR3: CSVEDRTGRAEAFF. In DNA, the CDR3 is TGCAGCGTTGAAGACAGGACAGGTAGAGCTGAAGCTTTCTTT.

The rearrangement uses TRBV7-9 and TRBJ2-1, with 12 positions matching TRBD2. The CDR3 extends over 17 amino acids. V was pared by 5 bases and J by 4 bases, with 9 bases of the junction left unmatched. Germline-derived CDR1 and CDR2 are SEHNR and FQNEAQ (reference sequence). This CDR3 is CASSTGLAGPLYNEQFF. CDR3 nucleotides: TGTGCCAGCAGCACCGGACTAGCGGGACCCCTATACAATGAGCAGTTCTTC.

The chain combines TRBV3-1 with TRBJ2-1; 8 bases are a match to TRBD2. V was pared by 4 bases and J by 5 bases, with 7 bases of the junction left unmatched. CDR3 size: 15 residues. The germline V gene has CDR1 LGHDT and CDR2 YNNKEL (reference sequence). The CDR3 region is CASSPGGLADNEQFF. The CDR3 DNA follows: TGTGCCAGCAGCCCGGGAGGACTAGCTGACAATGAGCAGTTCTTC.

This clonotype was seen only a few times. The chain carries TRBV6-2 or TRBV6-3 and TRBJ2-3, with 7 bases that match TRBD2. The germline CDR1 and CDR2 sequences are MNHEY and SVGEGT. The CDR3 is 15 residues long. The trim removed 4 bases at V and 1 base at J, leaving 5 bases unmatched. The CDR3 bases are TGTGCCAGCAGTTCCTTAGCGGGTGGCACAGATACGCAGTATTTT. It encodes CASSSLAGGTDTQYF.

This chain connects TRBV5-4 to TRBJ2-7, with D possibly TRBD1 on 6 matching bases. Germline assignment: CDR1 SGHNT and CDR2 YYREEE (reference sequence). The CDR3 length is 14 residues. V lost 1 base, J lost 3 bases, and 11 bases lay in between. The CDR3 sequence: CASSLTGLGYEQYF. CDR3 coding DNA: TGTGCCAGCAGCTTGACAGGGTTGGGCTACGAGCAGTACTTC.

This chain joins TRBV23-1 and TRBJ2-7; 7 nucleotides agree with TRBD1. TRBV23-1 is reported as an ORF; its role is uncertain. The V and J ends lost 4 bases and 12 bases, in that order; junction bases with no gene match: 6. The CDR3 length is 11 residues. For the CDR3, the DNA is TGCGCCAGCAGTCCCTATAGGGGGCCGTACTTC. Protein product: CASSPYRGPYF.

CDR3 loop: CSVEWYRQETQYF. The CDR3 DNA reads TGCAGCGTTGAGTGGTACCGCCAAGAGACCCAGTACTTC. The V gene is TRBV29-1, the J gene TRBJ2-5; D not certain. The V gene lost 3 bases and the J gene lost 1 base, with 9 bases spanning the gap. The germline CDR1 and CDR2 sequences are SQVTM and ANQGSEA. The CDR3 covers 13 residues.

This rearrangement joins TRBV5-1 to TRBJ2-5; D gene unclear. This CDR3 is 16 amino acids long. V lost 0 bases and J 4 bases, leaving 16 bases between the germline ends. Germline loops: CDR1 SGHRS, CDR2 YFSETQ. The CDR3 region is CASSLAPQNPLETQYF. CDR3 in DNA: TGCGCCAGCAGCTTGGCCCCTCAAAACCCACTAGAGACCCAGTACTTC.

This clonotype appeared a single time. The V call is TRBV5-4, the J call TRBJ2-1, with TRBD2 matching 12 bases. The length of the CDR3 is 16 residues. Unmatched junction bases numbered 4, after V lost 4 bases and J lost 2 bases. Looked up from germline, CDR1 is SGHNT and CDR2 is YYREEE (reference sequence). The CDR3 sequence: CASSPGLAGPYNEQFF. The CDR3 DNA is TGTGCCAGCAGCCCCGGACTAGCGGGACCCTACAATGAGCAGTTCTTC.

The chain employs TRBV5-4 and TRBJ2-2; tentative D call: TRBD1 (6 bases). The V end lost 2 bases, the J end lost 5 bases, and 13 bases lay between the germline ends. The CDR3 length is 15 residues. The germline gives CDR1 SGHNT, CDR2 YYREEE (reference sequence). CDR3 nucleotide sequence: TGTGCCAGCAGCTTACGCGACAGGCCGACCGGGGAGCTGTTTTTT. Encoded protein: CASSLRDRPTGELFF.

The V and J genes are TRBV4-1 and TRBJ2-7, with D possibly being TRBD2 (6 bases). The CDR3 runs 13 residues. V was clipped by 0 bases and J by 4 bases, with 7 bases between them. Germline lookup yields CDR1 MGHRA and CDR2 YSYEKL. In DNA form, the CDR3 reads TGCGCCAGCAGCCAAGACGCGGGGTACGAGCAGTACTTC. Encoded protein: CASSQDAGYEQYF.

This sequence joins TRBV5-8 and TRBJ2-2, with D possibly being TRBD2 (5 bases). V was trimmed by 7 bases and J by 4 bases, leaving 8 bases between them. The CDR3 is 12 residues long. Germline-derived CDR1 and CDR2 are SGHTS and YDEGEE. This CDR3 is CASLAFTGELFF. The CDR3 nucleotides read TGTGCCAGCCTAGCTTTCACCGGGGAGCTGTTTTTT.

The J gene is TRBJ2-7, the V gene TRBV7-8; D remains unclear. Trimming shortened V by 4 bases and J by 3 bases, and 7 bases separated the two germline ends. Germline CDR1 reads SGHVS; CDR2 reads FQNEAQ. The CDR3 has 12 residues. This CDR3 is CASSYSSYEQYF. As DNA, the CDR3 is TGTGCCAGCAGCTATAGCAGCTACGAGCAGTACTTC.

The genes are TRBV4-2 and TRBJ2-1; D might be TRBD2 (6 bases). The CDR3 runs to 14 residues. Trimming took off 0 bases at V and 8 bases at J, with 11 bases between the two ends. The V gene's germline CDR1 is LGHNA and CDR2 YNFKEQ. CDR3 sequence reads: CASSQDLRGDEQFF. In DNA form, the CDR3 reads TGTGCCAGCAGCCAAGACCTACGCGGGGATGAGCAGTTCTTC.

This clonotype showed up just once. CDR3 amino acids: CASSLKTGWGVYEQFF. DNA for the CDR3: TGTGCCAGCAGCCTTAAGACAGGGTGGGGGGTTTATGAGCAGTTCTTC. This chain uses TRBV27 with TRBJ2-1, with D maybe TRBD1 (7 bases). V lost 6 bases to trimming and J lost 8 bases, with 23 bases between them. Germline V gene lookup returns CDR1 MNHEY and CDR2 SMNVEV (reference sequence). The CDR3 extends over 16 amino acids.

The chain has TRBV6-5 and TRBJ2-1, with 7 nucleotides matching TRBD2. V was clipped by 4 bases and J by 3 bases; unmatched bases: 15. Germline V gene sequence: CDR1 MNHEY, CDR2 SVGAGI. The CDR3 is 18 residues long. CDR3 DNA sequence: TGTGCCAGCAGTTTTCTATCTAGCGGCGAGGGGTACTACAATGAGCAGTTCTTC. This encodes CASSFLSSGEGYYNEQFF.

The CDR3 here is CAIRDRGQETQYF. In DNA form, the CDR3 reads TGTGCCATCAGGGACAGGGGGCAAGAGACCCAGTACTTC. The chain combines TRBV10-3 with TRBJ2-5; 10 nucleotides match TRBD1. J lost 2 bases, V lost 6 bases, and 0 bases had no gene match. CDR3 size: 13 residues. The germline CDR1 and CDR2 sequences are ENHRY and SYGVKD.

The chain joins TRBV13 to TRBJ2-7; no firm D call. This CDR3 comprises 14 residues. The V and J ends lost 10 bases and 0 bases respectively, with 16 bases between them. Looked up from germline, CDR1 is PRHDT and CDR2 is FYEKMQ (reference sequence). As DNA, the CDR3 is TGTGCCACTAAGACCACCACCGGCTCCTACGAGCAGTACTTC. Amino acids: CATKTTTGSYEQYF.

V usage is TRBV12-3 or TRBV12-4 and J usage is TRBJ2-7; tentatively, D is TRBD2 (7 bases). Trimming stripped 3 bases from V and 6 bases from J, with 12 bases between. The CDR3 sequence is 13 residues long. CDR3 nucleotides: TGTGCCAGCAGTTTCGGGGGGCCCGGCGAGCAGTACTTC. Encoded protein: CASSFGGPGEQYF.

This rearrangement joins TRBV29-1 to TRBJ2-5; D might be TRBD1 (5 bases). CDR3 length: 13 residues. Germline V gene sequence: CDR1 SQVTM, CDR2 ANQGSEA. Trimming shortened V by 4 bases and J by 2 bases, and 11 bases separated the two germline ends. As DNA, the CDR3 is TGCAGCGTTGGGTTGGCAGGGCAAGAGACCCAGTACTTC. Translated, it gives CSVGLAGQETQYF.